This TCR beta chain was sequenced for a study of OX40 agonist ivuxolimab in advanced cancers. Trimming shortened V by 6 bases and J by 13 bases, and 22 bases separated the two germline ends. Germline V gene lookup returns CDR1 MNHEY and CDR2 SVGAGI. The CDR3 length is 13 residues. Sequencing was performed with immunoSEQ multiplex PCR; in TCRdb, only in-frame clones are kept and a portion is missing. The sample shows some 90,000 clones, around nine tenths of them seen only once. Systemic immunosuppression or autoimmune disease history was grounds to exclude patients. This receptor was taken from an adult with an advanced solid tumor such as melanoma, head and neck, liver or kidney cancer. This specimen consisted of CD4+ or CD8+ T cells sorted from blood, obtained in a trial of the OX40 agonist ivuxolimab. This chain links TRBV6-5 with TRBJ2-7; TRBD1 or TRBD2 may be the D gene (6 bases each). CDR3 DNA sequence: TGTGCCAGCAGACCCAATTCAGGGGACTTCCTCTACTTC. It specifies CASRPNSGDFLYF.